These T cell receptor beta chains were read from a single sample in a study of blood T cell repertoires in COVID-19. Generated by immunoSEQ multiplex PCR, the TCRdb table keeps only in-frame clones and is missing some. The sample holds hundreds of thousands of clones, 75% to 90% seen once. The sequenced material came from peripheral blood. The source of these receptors is a woman under 30 with acute or convalescent COVID-19. Each CDR3 is given with its conserved first and last residue. A D gene is named only where the DNA matches it firmly. Size is stated for part of the rows, as once, few or many counts, or as a class when the clone is expanded.

DNA | CDR3 | V | length | D | J | size
TGTGCCAGCAGCCAAAGTGAGGGAGGGAATTCACCCCTCCACTTT | CASSQSEGGNSPLHF | TRBV7-8 | 15 | - | TRBJ1-6 | -
TGCGCCAGCAGCCAAGGACACAGGTCCTACGAGCAGTACTTC | CASSQGHRSYEQYF | TRBV4-1 | 14 | - | TRBJ2-7 | -
TGTGCCAGCAGCCTAGGGGGCGGAATCTACGAGCAGTACTTC | CASSLGGGIYEQYF | TRBV5-4 | 14 | TRBD1 | TRBJ2-7 | once
TGTGCCAGCAGCCCACCACCGGGACAGGGCTACGAGCAGTACTTC | CASSPPPGQGYEQYF | TRBV5-6 | 15 | TRBD1 | TRBJ2-7 | -
TGTGCCAGCAGCCAAGACCTACAGGGAACTAATGAAAAACTGTTTTTT | CASSQDLQGTNEKLFF | TRBV3-1/TRBV3-2 | 16 | - | TRBJ1-4 | -
TGCGCCAGCAGCCATCGGGGGGTCTACACCTTC | CASSHRGVYTF | TRBV4-3 | 11 | - | TRBJ1-2 | -
TGTGCCAGCAGCGAAACGGGACTAGCGGGGTTCGAGCAGTACTTC | CASSETGLAGFEQYF | TRBV9 | 15 | TRBD2 | TRBJ2-7 | -
TGTGCCAGCAGCAAACTGCCCCCACAGGATACGCAGTATTTT | CASSKLPPQDTQYF | TRBV21-1 | 14 | - | TRBJ2-3 | -
TGTGCCAGCAGCTTGATGGGCAGGGGATGGACTGAAGCTTTCTTT | CASSLMGRGWTEAFF | TRBV7-9 | 15 | - | TRBJ1-1 | -
TGTGCCAGCAGTTCGAAGGGGGAGACCCAGTACTTC | CASSSKGETQYF | TRBV12-3/TRBV12-4 | 12 | - | TRBJ2-5 | -
TGTGCCAGCAGTTCCTCGGACAGGGTAAATGGCTACACCTTC | CASSSSDRVNGYTF | TRBV27 | 14 | TRBD1 | TRBJ1-2 | -
TGTGCCAGCAGCCTAAACAGGGTCCCTACCTACGAGCAGTACTTC | CASSLNRVPTYEQYF | TRBV13 | 15 | - | TRBJ2-7 | -
TGCGCCAGCAGCTTGGCCGGCGCAGACGGGGCCCAGTACTTC | CASSLAGADGAQYF | TRBV5-1 | 14 | - | TRBJ2-5 | -
TGTGCCAGCAGCTCCGGACAGGGTCAAGAGACCCAGTACTTC | CASSSGQGQETQYF | TRBV7-9 | 14 | TRBD1 | TRBJ2-5 | -
TGTGCCTGGGGACAGCTGAACACTGAAGCTTTCTTT | CAWGQLNTEAFF | TRBV30 | 12 | - | TRBJ1-1 | -
TGTGCCAGCAGCTCCGGACTAGCGGGGGGTAGAGATACGCAGTATTTT | CASSSGLAGGRDTQYF | TRBV7-3 | 16 | TRBD2 | TRBJ2-3 | -
TGTGCCACCGGCTCCGGGACTGCGAACACCGGGGAGCTGTTTTTT | CATGSGTANTGELFF | TRBV24-1 | 15 | - | TRBJ2-2 | -
TGTGCCAGCAGCCGGATCCGGGACAGTAATGAAAAACTGTTTTTT | CASSRIRDSNEKLFF | TRBV14 | 15 | TRBD1 | TRBJ1-4 | -
TGTGCCAGCAGCTGGACTCGAGGCTACACCTTC | CASSWTRGYTF | TRBV7-6 | 11 | - | TRBJ1-2 | -
TGTGCCTGGAGTGGGTCAGGGGGTGAGCAGTACTTC | CAWSGSGGEQYF | TRBV30 | 12 | TRBD1 | TRBJ2-7 | -
TGTGCCACCAGTCCCCCCGGGGGCGGGGAGCTGTTTTTT | CATSPPGGGELFF | TRBV24-1 | 13 | - | TRBJ2-2 | -
TGCGCCAGCAGTCCTCCGACAGGTTTCGTCGGAAACACCATATATTTT | CASSPPTGFVGNTIYF | TRBV23-1 | 16 | - | TRBJ1-3 | -
TGTGCCAGCTCACCCCGCCGGGGGGACGGTGAGACCCAGTACTTC | CASSPRRGDGETQYF | TRBV18 | 15 | TRBD2 | TRBJ2-5 | -
TGCGCCAGCAGCTTGGCCGCGGGGGGTGAGCTCTATGGCTACACCTTC | CASSLAAGGELYGYTF | TRBV5-1 | 16 | - | TRBJ1-2 | few
TGTGCCAGTAGTAGGACAGGGTTTCCGAACACCGGGGAGCTGTTTTTT | CASSRTGFPNTGELFF | TRBV19 | 16 | TRBD1 | TRBJ2-2 | -
TGCGCCAGCAGCCCGATACTTACACAGGGGGCGTGGGAGCAGTACTTC | CASSPILTQGAWEQYF | TRBV4-1 | 16 | TRBD1 | TRBJ2-7 | -
TGTGCCAGTGGGAGGGATCGTGGACTGGGCCGTGGCTACACCTTC | CASGRDRGLGRGYTF | TRBV6-5 | 15 | - | TRBJ1-2 | -
TGTGCCAGCAACCGGGACAGCGTTAAACTGTTTTTT | CASNRDSVKLFF | TRBV2 | 12 | TRBD1 | TRBJ1-4 | -
TGTGCCAGCAGTACCTCGGTAACCACCGGGGAGCTGTTTTTT | CASSTSVTTGELFF | TRBV5-5 | 14 | - | TRBJ2-2 | -
TGTGCCAGCAGTATCTATCGGACACCCAATCAGCCCCAGCATTTT | CASSIYRTPNQPQHF | TRBV27 | 15 | - | TRBJ1-5 | -
TGTGCCAGCAGCCAGGGGGATCACAATGAGCAGTTCTTC | CASSQGDHNEQFF | TRBV11-3 | 13 | TRBD1 | TRBJ2-1 | -